These T cell receptor beta chains were read from a single sample in a study of blood T cell repertoires in COVID-19. The data were produced by immunoSEQ multiplex PCR, yet TCRdb's version contains in-frame clones alone and is incomplete. The table includes about 120,000 clones, 85% to 90% detected once. Sequencing input: peripheral blood. The source of these receptors is an elderly woman with acute or convalescent COVID-19. Both conserved end residues are part of each CDR3. The order of the fields is clone size, V gene, J gene, CDR3 length, D gene, CDR3 DNA, CDR3 protein. A D gene is named only where the DNA matches it firmly. Rows give clone size only sometimes, using once, few, many, or a class for an expanded clone.

size: few
V: TRBV7-2
J: TRBJ1-5
length: 13
D: .
DNA: TGTGCCAGCAGCTTAGTCCAAAATCAGCCCCAGCATTTT
CDR3: CASSLVQNQPQHF

size: .
V: TRBV18
J: TRBJ1-4
length: 15
D: TRBD1
DNA: TGTGCCAGCTCTCCCCCGGGACAGGTGAATGAAAAACTGTTTTTT
CDR3: CASSPPGQVNEKLFF

size: .
V: TRBV6-5
J: TRBJ1-6
length: 13
D: .
DNA: TGTGCCAGCATGACTTCCTATAATTCACCCCTCCACTTT
CDR3: CASMTSYNSPLHF

size: .
V: TRBV6-5
J: TRBJ1-2
length: 12
D: .
DNA: TGTGCCAGCATGAGACACAACTATGGCTACACCTTC
CDR3: CASMRHNYGYTF

size: once
V: TRBV5-1
J: TRBJ2-2
length: 15
D: TRBD2
DNA: TGCGCCAGCAGCTTGGGACTAGCGGTGAACGGGGAGCTGTTTTTT
CDR3: CASSLGLAVNGELFF

size: .
V: TRBV28
J: TRBJ1-1
length: 19
D: .
DNA: TGTGCCAGCAGTTTATTATGGACAGCCATAAACAAATTGAACACTGAAGCTTTCTTT
CDR3: CASSLLWTAINKLNTEAFF

size: .
V: TRBV4-1
J: TRBJ2-3
length: 15
D: .
DNA: TGCGCCAGCAGCCAAGGTCAGGGATTCACAGATACGCAGTATTTT
CDR3: CASSQGQGFTDTQYF

size: .
V: TRBV3-1/TRBV3-2
J: TRBJ1-2
length: 14
D: TRBD1
DNA: TGTGCCAGCAGCCACCCGACAGGGAACTATGGCTACACCTTC
CDR3: CASSHPTGNYGYTF

size: .
V: TRBV7-6
J: TRBJ2-1
length: 15
D: TRBD2
DNA: TGTGCCAGCAGCTCTAGCGGGGGGGCCTACAATGAGCAGTTCTTC
CDR3: CASSSSGGAYNEQFF

size: .
V: TRBV6-5
J: TRBJ1-3
length: 14
D: .
DNA: TGTGCCAGCAAGGAATCGGGTTCCGGAAACACCATATATTTT
CDR3: CASKESGSGNTIYF

size: .
V: TRBV7-8
J: TRBJ1-5
length: 14
D: TRBD1
DNA: TGTGCCAGCAGCCCAGGGGGAGGCAATCAGCCCCAGCATTTT
CDR3: CASSPGGGNQPQHF

size: .
V: TRBV6-1
J: TRBJ1-5
length: 14
D: TRBD1
DNA: TGTGCCAGCAGTGAGGCCCGGACAGGGCAGCCCCAGCATTTT
CDR3: CASSEARTGQPQHF

size: .
V: TRBV4-2
J: TRBJ2-7
length: 14
D: .
DNA: TGTGCCAGCAGCCAAGATGGAATTGGAGCAGGGATGCACTTC
CDR3: CASSQDGIGAGMHF

size: .
V: TRBV27
J: TRBJ1-2
length: 12
D: .
DNA: TGTGCCAGCAGTCCAACAGGGTGGGGCTACACCTTC
CDR3: CASSPTGWGYTF